The sequence of this T cell receptor (beta chain) was determined in a study of HIV-infected patients and healthy controls. With 0 bases clipped from V and 9 bases from J, the junction kept 11 bases outside the gene matches. The CDR3 loop spans 15 amino acids. Germline V gene lookup returns CDR1 DFQATT and CDR2 SNEGSKA (reference sequence). TCRdb called the 5' RACE reads again in MiXCR, with one record for every CDR3 protein. Among 60,000 to 75,000 distinct CDR3 sequences listed, less than 20% were seen once. This clonotype was counted ten times or more. The V call is TRBV20-1, the J call TRBJ2-1; 7 nucleotides match TRBD2. The sample taken for sequencing was CD4+ T cells from blood. This TCR was recovered from a human donor in good health. The CDR3 here is CSARDQARGISEQFF. The CDR3 coding sequence is TGCAGTGCTAGAGATCAAGCGCGGGGGATCAGTGAGCAGTTCTTC.